This TCR beta chain was found in a study of CD8 T cells in ankylosing spondylitis. General study results and limits: It was reported that disease-linked clones were significantly enriched in matched ankylosing spondylitis synovial fluid. Ankylosing spondylitis blood appeared to carry a characteristic TCR beta motif of roughly eight highly homologous variants.

The V and J ends lost 0 bases and 0 bases respectively, with 9 bases between them. Germline CDR1 is SGHRS and CDR2 is YFSETQ. The CDR3 has 15 amino acids. Libraries for TCR beta were made by quantitative 5'-RACE with molecular barcodes. TCRdb called the 5' RACE reads again in MiXCR, with one record for every CDR3 protein. The sample has just under 350,000 distinct CDR3 sequences; approximately 14% are singletons. This clonotype was seen a few times. Its antigen is undetermined. This TCR was recovered from a male donor with ankylosing spondylitis or in good health (not recorded which). The rearrangement uses TRBV5-1 and TRBJ1-1, with a possible D match to TRBD1 (5 bases). Input material: blood, either unsorted or a sorted T cell fraction (not recorded which). CDR3 coding DNA: TGCGCCAGCAGCTTGGAACCGGGACTGAACACTGAAGCTTTCTTT. It specifies CASSLEPGLNTEAFF. Full variable domain (rest looked up from reference TRBV5-1 and TRBJ1-1): KAGVTQTPRYLIKTRGQQVTLSCSPISGHRSVSWYQQTPGQGLQFLFEYFSETQRNKGNFPGRFSGRQFSNSRSEMNVSTLELGDSALYLCASSLEPGLNTEAFFGQGTRLTVV.